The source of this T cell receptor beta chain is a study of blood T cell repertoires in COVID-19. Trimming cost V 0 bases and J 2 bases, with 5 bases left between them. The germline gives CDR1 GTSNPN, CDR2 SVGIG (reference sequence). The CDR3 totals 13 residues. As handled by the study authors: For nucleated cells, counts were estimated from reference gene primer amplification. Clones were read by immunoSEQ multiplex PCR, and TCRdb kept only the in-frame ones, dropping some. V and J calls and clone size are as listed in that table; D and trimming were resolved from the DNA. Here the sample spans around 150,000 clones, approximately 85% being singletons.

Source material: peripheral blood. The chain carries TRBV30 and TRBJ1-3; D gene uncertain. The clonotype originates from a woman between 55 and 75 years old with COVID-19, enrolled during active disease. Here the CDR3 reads CAWSVAPGNTIYF. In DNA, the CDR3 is TGTGCCTGGAGTGTAGCTCCTGGAAACACCATATATTTT.